This entry is about one T cell receptor beta chain. Its antigen is unknown. The sample holds no much larger clone one base away, and base qualities are not on file. Libraries were made using the immunoSEQ multiplex PCR assay. To provide template for TCR sequencing, every sample had RNA extracted and reverse transcribed into cDNA. First-strand cDNA was synthesized with SuperScript III using a 2:1 mix of oligo-dT and random hexamers. A synthetic immune receptor repertoire was used to gauge amplification bias, and whatever bias remained was removed computationally. Processing in the source paper ran as follows. After raw reads were preprocessed to remove errors, the CDR3 was defined following IMGT conventions as running from the conserved cysteine to phenylalanine. Clonality was computed as 1 minus the Shannon entropy, with the entropy normalized by log2 of the number of productive unique TCRs. CD4 or CD8 identity of scalp clones was inferred by cross-referencing scalp TCRbeta sequences with sorted blood CD4 and CD8 repertoires. TCRdb holds this immuneACCESS table with in-frame rearrangements only. Some clones are missing; in checked studies, unresolved V genes explain under half, and the rest has no known cause. That table gives V, J and clone size, and the DNA gave D and trimming. The sample table contains more than 140,000 clones; only one count was recorded for about 88% of them. The ten largest make up roughly 13% of the sample.

The time point label here, explained by the study, means: around 29 days on oral tofacitinib. The sample's treatment or condition, from its label and the paper: oral pan-JAK inhibitor, 5-10 mg twice daily. From alopecia areata patients, peripheral blood was collected along with lesional scalp punch biopsies. PBMCs were isolated by density centrifugation and stained for CD3, CD4 and CD8, after which CD4+ and CD8+ T cells were sorted on a FACSAria. The sample is drawn from a study of CD8+ T cells in alopecia areata (dated by TCRdb to the late 2010s). Concerning the study at large: Treated patients were enrolled in an open-label pilot trial of oral tofacitinib at 5 to 10 mg twice daily for moderate-to-severe alopecia areata. RNA was obtained with the PAXgene miRNA kit for fixed scalp, the miRNeasy kit for PBMCs, and the RNeasy kit for mouse skin. Amplification of TCRbeta CDR3 regions was done by immunoSEQ multiplex PCR using 35 Vbeta forward primers and 13 Jbeta reverse primers. Disease severity in treated patients was measured with the SALT score, which quantifies the percentage of affected scalp surface area. Scalp clonality was compared among normal scalp (n=4), patchy alopecia areata scalp (n=8), and alopecia totalis/universalis scalp (n=8). In both human patients and the C3H/HeJ mouse model, the study applied high-throughput TCRbeta sequencing to look at T cell clonal expansion in alopecia areata. Scalp tissue and sorted CD4+ and CD8+ peripheral blood T cells from patchy and totalis/universalis alopecia areata patients and from healthy controls were covered by human TCRbeta sequencing. Tofacitinib was given for 6 to 18 months, followed by 6 months of follow-up off drug to assess delayed response and recurrence. Biopsies were taken from tofacitinib-treated patients at baseline and at 4 and 24 weeks of treatment, and a later scalp biopsy was taken in several of the tofacitinib-treated patients. The research as a whole found: Many expanded lesional clones persisted in scalp and blood during tofacitinib treatment, which may partly explain relapse after stopping treatment. Compared with normal scalp, lesional scalp had higher clonality and more expanded CD8+ clones, particularly in alopecia totalis/universalis, a pattern that suggests antigenic drive. Because the treated cohort was small and had just a single nonresponder, larger studies are needed to establish links between baseline CD8+ expansion and response. Scalp clonality and the number of expanded CD8+ clones among the top 100 scalp clones were significantly decreased by tofacitinib. Unlike mouse skin, where gammadelta T cells dominate, normal human skin contains resident alphabeta T cells that get sequenced too, which complicates analysis of the scalp TCR repertoire. Shared TCR sequences between patients were less evident than in mice, which may be partly attributable to HLA diversity in the patient population.

The CDR3 spans 13 residues, from the cysteine through the phenylalanine. The CDR3 DNA has 39 bases and is translated from base 1. A distance of 10 bases separates the germline ends of V and J, which lose 5 bases and 1 base respectively. Taken from the germline V gene, the CDR1 and CDR2 loops are SGHRS and YFSETQ. This clonotype originated in a human donor with alopecia areata. This chain joins TRBV5-1 to TRBJ2-7, with no confidently assigned D gene. Source: CD8+ T cells sorted from blood, taken at week 4, from a patient treated with tofacitinib. The nucleotides read TGCGCCAGCAGTCCCGTGACTTCCTACGAGCAGTACTTC. It encodes CASSPVTSYEQYF.